The T cell receptor beta chain under discussion was sequenced for a study of blood T cells in healthy people across ages. Whole-study findings and limits: A strong correlation was seen between TCR beta diversity and naive T cell percentage.

Per germline, CDR1 SGHTA and CDR2 FQGNSA. V was cut by 0 bases and J by 6 bases, with 9 bases left in between. There are 13 residues in the CDR3. The second PCR ran about 6 to 11 cycles with a sample-barcoded 5' primer and J-beta primers. CDR3-containing paired-end reads numbered at least 3 million in each sample. In TCRdb, the 5' RACE reads were re-called with MiXCR into one record per CDR3 protein. The sample shows roughly 900,000 distinct CDR3 sequences, around 49% of them seen only once. Of note for this clonotype: Its antigen is still unknown.

The sequence was collected from a man under 40 in good health. Sequenced material: blood. This rearrangement joins TRBV7-2 to TRBJ2-7; D gene uncertain. DNA of the CDR3: TGTGCCAGCAGCTTAGCTGGAGTCTCCGAGCAGTACTTC. It codes for CASSLAGVSEQYF.